These T cell receptor beta chains were read from a single sample in a study of cytomegalovirus exposure and HLA in healthy donors. Data came from immunoSEQ multiplex PCR; TCRdb stores just in-frame clones and leaves some out. The top ten hold 10% to 11% of the sample, which has over 95,000 clones, over 75% seen once. Sequences were obtained from PBMCs. These TCRs come from a man aged 35 to 55 in good health and CMV-seropositive. Both conserved end residues are part of each CDR3. The order of the fields is clone size, V gene, J gene, D gene, CDR3 protein, CDR3 DNA. D genes are given only for firm matches. The size field is filled for only some rows; it gives once, few, many or a size class.

.	TRBV7-2	TRBJ2-5	TRBD2	CASTGEGLAGSIETQYF	TGTGCCAGCACCGGTGAGGGGTTAGCGGGATCAATCGAGACCCAGTACTTC
.	TRBV7-6	TRBJ1-4	.	CASSLDGNLEKLFF	TGTGCCAGCAGCCTAGACGGGAACCTAGAAAAACTGTTTTTT
.	TRBV5-1	TRBJ2-1	.	CASSLDRGGRNNEQFF	TGCGCCAGCAGCTTGGATAGGGGGGGCCGCAACAATGAGCAGTTCTTC
once	TRBV7-3	TRBJ2-7	TRBD2	CASSLSGGSSYEQYF	TGTGCCAGCAGCTTATCGGGGGGGAGCTCCTACGAGCAGTACTTC
.	TRBV5-4	TRBJ2-7	TRBD1	CASSVDRGGYEQYF	TGTGCCAGCAGCGTGGACAGGGGCGGGTACGAGCAGTACTTC
.	TRBV19	TRBJ1-1	TRBD1	CASSRGNRGNTEAFF	TGTGCCAGTAGTCGCGGGAACAGGGGGAACACTGAAGCTTTCTTT
.	TRBV30	TRBJ2-7	.	CAWSVRGGSYEQYF	TGTGCCTGGAGTGTACGAGGCGGATCCTACGAGCAGTACTTC
few	TRBV5-1	TRBJ1-4	.	CASSSGLGDEKLFF	TGCGCCAGCAGCTCAGGGCTTGGTGATGAAAAACTGTTTTTT
.	TRBV28	TRBJ2-1	TRBD1	CASSRTGGNEQFF	TGTGCCAGCAGTCGGACAGGGGGAAATGAGCAGTTCTTC
.	TRBV9	TRBJ1-1	.	CASSVVGGPGGISEAFF	TGTGCCAGCAGCGTAGTAGGGGGACCCGGGGGGATTAGTGAAGCTTTCTTT
.	TRBV11-2	TRBJ2-7	.	CASSFGQSYEQYF	TGTGCCAGCAGCTTTGGACAGTCCTACGAGCAGTACTTC
.	TRBV5-4	TRBJ2-1	TRBD2	CASSGEGLRPTEQFF	TGTGCCAGCAGCGGGGAGGGGTTACGACCGACGGAGCAGTTCTTC
.	TRBV6-5	TRBJ2-3	.	CASSEAPGDTQYF	TGTGCCAGCAGTGAAGCGCCCGGGGATACGCAGTATTTT
.	TRBV2	TRBJ2-1	.	CASAPYNEQFF	TGTGCCAGCGCGCCCTACAATGAGCAGTTCTTC
.	TRBV7-2	TRBJ2-4	.	CASSSMGGVVIQYF	TGTGCCAGCAGCTCCATGGGGGGAGTGGTCATTCAGTACTTC
.	TRBV6-5	TRBJ1-1	.	CASSYETENTEAFF	TGTGCCAGCAGTTATGAGACAGAGAACACTGAAGCTTTCTTT
few	TRBV11-2	TRBJ2-7	.	CASRHREGAYEQYF	TGTGCCAGCAGGCACAGGGAGGGAGCCTACGAGCAGTACTTC
.	TRBV4-1	TRBJ2-3	TRBD2	CASSLLYLAGTSTDTQYF	TGCGCCAGCAGCCTTCTATATCTAGCGGGGACTAGCACAGATACGCAGTATTTT
.	TRBV5-1	TRBJ1-1	TRBD1	CASSPGQGPGGTEAFF	TGCGCCAGCAGTCCTGGACAGGGGCCGGGAGGCACTGAAGCTTTCTTT
few	TRBV5-6	TRBJ2-1	TRBD1	CASSRGQGDEQFF	TGTGCCAGCAGCCGCGGACAGGGGGATGAGCAGTTCTTC
.	TRBV2	TRBJ2-1	TRBD2	CASSSSGGAINEQFF	TGTGCCAGCAGTTCTAGCGGGGGGGCTATCAATGAGCAGTTCTTC
.	TRBV12-5	TRBJ2-5	.	CASGLVIGQQETQYF	TGTGCTAGTGGTTTGGTAATAGGACAGCAAGAGACCCAGTACTTC
.	TRBV7-3	TRBJ2-2	.	CASSFTSTGELFF	TGTGCCAGCAGCTTTACTAGCACCGGGGAGCTGTTTTTT
.	TRBV5-1	TRBJ2-1	TRBD2	CASSLSGTSGNEQFF	TGCGCCAGCAGCTTGTCCGGGACTAGTGGTAATGAGCAGTTCTTC
.	TRBV28	TRBJ2-7	.	CASSLRPPPGDEQYF	TGTGCCAGCAGTTTACGGCCCCCCCCGGGGGACGAGCAGTACTTC
.	TRBV15	TRBJ1-1	TRBD1	CATSRGQGVLEAFF	TGTGCCACCAGCAGGGGACAGGGGGTCTTGGAAGCTTTCTTT
.	TRBV11-3	TRBJ2-3	TRBD2	CASSESGGSTDTQYF	TGTGCCAGCAGCGAAAGCGGGGGGAGCACAGATACGCAGTATTTT
.	TRBV5-8	TRBJ2-3	.	CASRGRGRPTDTQYF	TGTGCCAGCAGAGGCCGGGGGAGACCCACAGATACGCAGTATTTT
.	TRBV4-1	TRBJ2-1	TRBD1	CASSPTSTGPSSYNEQFF	TGCGCCAGCAGCCCGACCTCGACAGGGCCCTCCTCCTACAATGAGCAGTTCTTC
.	TRBV28	TRBJ2-7	TRBD1	CASSLPGQGSYEQYF	TGTGCCAGCAGTTTGCCAGGACAGGGATCCTACGAGCAGTACTTC
.	TRBV10-3	TRBJ1-1	.	CAASAATEAFF	TGTGCCGCCTCAGCGGCGACTGAAGCTTTCTTT
.	TRBV4-3	TRBJ2-7	.	CASSQDEAYEQYF	TGCGCCAGCAGCCAAGATGAGGCCTACGAGCAGTACTTC
few	TRBV18	TRBJ2-5	.	CASSRTDGETQYF	TGTGCCAGCTCACGGACAGACGGGGAGACCCAGTACTTC
few	TRBV5-1	TRBJ1-6	TRBD1	CASSFRDRNSPLHF	TGCGCCAGCAGCTTCCGGGACAGAAATTCACCCCTCCACTTT
.	TRBV14	TRBJ1-5	.	CASSQVGGLDEQHF	TGTGCCAGCAGCCAAGTAGGGGGTTTAGATGAGCAGCATTTT
.	TRBV18	TRBJ1-5	TRBD1	CASSRDRTSRAQHF	TGTGCCAGCTCTCGGGACAGGACGAGCCGAGCCCAGCATTTT
.	TRBV7-8	TRBJ2-1	TRBD1	CASSTGVGNEQFF	TGTGCCAGCAGTACAGGGGTGGGGAATGAGCAGTTCTTC